The 19 T cell receptor beta chains below were found in one sample sequenced in a study of post-analysis software for immune sequencing data. Presence of unique molecular identifiers characterized the TCR beta cDNA libraries. TCRdb recomputed calls from the PCR reads with MiXCR, one row per CDR3 protein. The table has more than 450,000 distinct CDR3 sequences, 40% to 50% seen once. General study findings and limits: With TRBV5-6, TRBV5-1 and TRBV20-1 included, about 5 TRBV segments were more frequent in patients than in controls.

Their antigens are not known. The sample comprised blood. The receptors come from a girl aged 10 to 17 with multiple sclerosis.

This chain uses TRBV12-3 or TRBV12-4 with TRBJ2-7; the match to TRBD1 covers 7 bases. There are 15 residues in the CDR3. Trimming at V came to 4 bases and at J to 7 bases, leaving 13 bases not matched to a gene. The CDR3 sequence: CASSYQGGSYNEQYF. The CDR3 DNA is TGTGCCAGCAGTTATCAAGGGGGCTCCTACAATGAGCAGTACTTC.

In its sample, this clonotype was seen a few times. The J gene is TRBJ2-1, the V gene TRBV10-3; 9 bases are a match to TRBD2. Per germline, CDR1 ENHRY and CDR2 SYGVKD. The CDR3 loop spans 17 amino acids. V lost 3 bases to trimming and J lost 3 bases; unmatched junction nucleotides: 9. The CDR3 protein is CAISESQEREDYNEQFF. The DNA of the CDR3 is TGTGCCATCAGTGAATCTCAGGAGCGGGAGGACTACAATGAGCAGTTCTTC.

The chain has TRBV20-1 and TRBJ1-1; D ambiguous. This CDR3 comprises 13 residues. Per the germline V gene, CDR1 is DFQATT and CDR2 is SNEGSKA (reference sequence). Trimming removed 0 bases at V and 10 bases at J, with 15 bases between. CDR3 sequence (DNA): TGCAGTGCTAGAGATTCGGCCGGGCGGGGAGCTTTCTTT. Translation gives CSARDSAGRGAFF.

The chain joins TRBV20-1 to TRBJ1-6; 10 bases map to TRBD1. V was clipped by 3 bases and J by 14 bases; unmatched bases: 10. This CDR3 has 14 amino acids. Germline lookup yields CDR1 DFQATT and CDR2 SNEGSKA (reference sequence). CDR3 DNA: TGCAGTGCTAGGGCGACAGGGGGCGAGTTAACCCTCCACTTT. Translated: CSARATGGELTLHF.

This clonotype showed up just a few times. A much larger clone differs from this one at a single base, so this may be a read error. The chain joins TRBV6-4 to TRBJ2-1; 9 positions match TRBD2. Germline V lookup: CDR1 MRHNA, CDR2 SNTAGT. V trimming: 3 bases; J trimming: 5 bases; junction bases outside the gene matches: 2. The CDR3 has 14 amino acids. The CDR3 region has the DNA TGTGCCAGCAGTGAGCGGGGGGGCCACAATGAGCAGTTCTTC. It specifies CASSERGGHNEQFF.

This clonotype occurred a few times. V usage is TRBV10-3 and J usage is TRBJ2-5; the D gene is possibly TRBD1 (5 bases). The germline V gene has CDR1 ENHRY and CDR2 SYGVKD. V lost 5 bases and J 5 bases, leaving 18 bases between the germline ends. This CDR3 contains 15 residues. The CDR3 bases are TGTGCCATCAGTAAATCAGGGCCCGAAGGTGAGACCCAGTACTTC. Amino acids: CAISKSGPEGETQYF.

This clonotype was seen more than once but under ten times. The V and J genes are TRBV29-1 and TRBJ2-3; D is undetermined. V gave up 4 bases and J gave up 1 base, with 6 bases separating them. The V gene's germline CDR1 is SQVTM and CDR2 ANQGSEA. The CDR3 spans 12 residues. CDR3 nucleotide sequence: TGCAGCGTTGTATCAGGCACAGATACGCAGTATTTT. This gives the protein CSVVSGTDTQYF.

Comment on this clonotype: At one boundary the junction diverges from the germline segment, which might be a read error. The chain joins TRBV6-6 to TRBJ1-5, with 8 nucleotides matching TRBD1. CDR3 size: 17 residues. The germline V gene encodes CDR1 MNHNY and CDR2 SVGAGI (reference sequence). The CDR3 DNA reads TGTGGCAGCAGCTCCGGGACAGGCTCTTATAGCAATCAGCCCCAGCATTTT. It yields the protein CGSSSGTGSYSNQPQHF.

This chain connects TRBV20-1 to TRBJ2-4; D is possibly TRBD1 or TRBD2 (5 bases each). CDR1 is DFQATT, CDR2 SNEGSKA, per germline (reference sequence). Trimming removed 6 bases at V and 4 bases at J, with 19 bases between. The length of the CDR3 is 15 residues. The CDR3 spells CSASIAGTGKNIQYF. The DNA of the CDR3 is TGCAGTGCCTCGATCGCCGGGACGGGAAAAAACATTCAGTACTTC.

The chain carries TRBV7-2 and TRBJ1-2; perhaps TRBD1 as D (6 bases). The V gene lost 10 bases and the J gene lost 5 bases, with 17 bases spanning the gap. Per the germline V gene, CDR1 is SGHTA and CDR2 is FQGNSA. The CDR3 sequence is 13 residues long. CDR3 sequence: CAIVRDTLYGYTF. The CDR3 nucleotides are TGTGCCATCGTCCGGGACACCCTTTATGGCTACACCTTC.

The sample holds a few counts of this clonotype. V usage is TRBV5-1 and J usage is TRBJ1-2, with D hard to call. The CDR3 has 13 amino acids. Per the germline V gene, CDR1 is SGHRS and CDR2 is YFSETQ. Trimming cost V 0 bases and J 8 bases, with 11 bases left between them. The CDR3 is CASSLDGEYGYTF. The CDR3 DNA sequence: TGCGCCAGCAGCTTGGACGGAGAGTACGGCTACACCTTC.

The chain links TRBV7-6 to TRBJ2-1; 9 nucleotides match TRBD2. The CDR3 is made up of 15 amino acids. CDR1 and CDR2 (germline): SGHVS, FNYEAQ. After removal of 4 bases from V and 4 bases from J, the junction contained 5 bases not matched to a gene. The CDR3 sequence is CASSWGLADYNEQFF. CDR3 nucleotide sequence: TGTGCCAGCAGCTGGGGACTAGCAGATTACAATGAGCAGTTCTTC. Full variable domain (rest looked up from reference TRBV7-6 and TRBJ2-1): GAGVSQSPRYKVTKRGQDVALRCDPISGHVSLYWYRQALGQGPEFLTYFNYEAQQDKSGLPNDRFSAERPEGSISTLTIQRTEQRDSAMYRCASSWGLADYNEQFFGPGTRLTVL.

The CDR3 region is CASSNIAGGGETQYF. The CDR3 region has the DNA TGTGCCAGCAGCAATATAGCGGGAGGCGGAGAGACCCAGTACTTC. The chain combines TRBV11-2 with TRBJ2-5, with TRBD2 matching over 10 bases. Germline-derived CDR1 and CDR2 are SGHAT and FQNNGV. The ends lost 5 bases at V and 4 bases at J; junction bases unmatched: 7. The CDR3 covers 15 residues.

CDR3 in DNA: TGTGCCAGCAGCCACGGTAGCGGAGACACAGATACGCAGTATTTT. Encoded protein: CASSHGSGDTDTQYF. V and J are TRBV11-1 and TRBJ2-3; tentatively, D is TRBD2 (6 bases). Germline lookup yields CDR1 SGHAT and CDR2 FQDESV (reference sequence). Trimming took 5 bases from V and 2 from J, leaving 14 bases between them. This CDR3 is built from 15 residues.

This sequence joins TRBV12-3 or TRBV12-4 and TRBJ1-2; maybe TRBD1 (6 bases). This CDR3 comprises 14 residues. Deletions cut 6 bases from V and 0 bases from J, with 11 bases between. The CDR3 coding sequence is TGTGCCAGCAGGTTGGGACATGCTAACTATGGCTACACCTTC. Translating gives CASRLGHANYGYTF.

The gene calls are TRBV7-9 and TRBJ2-1; D may be TRBD2 (6 bases). The V gene lost 3 bases and the J gene lost 9 bases, with 18 bases spanning the gap. This CDR3 region has 15 residues. Germline CDR1 SEHNR, CDR2 FQNEAQ (reference sequence). In DNA form, the CDR3 reads TGTGCCAGCAGCTTTGTGATGACTAGTGTTCCTGAGCAGTTCTTC. Its translation: CASSFVMTSVPEQFF.

The chain is built from TRBV6-5 and TRBJ2-3; D not resolved. The CDR3 extends over 14 amino acids. V gave up 5 bases and J gave up 6 bases, with 15 bases separating them. Germline loops: CDR1 MNHEY, CDR2 SVGAGI. The CDR3 region is CASSPPGGSDTQYF. CDR3 nucleotide sequence: TGTGCCAGCAGTCCTCCGGGCGGTTCTGATACGCAGTATTTT.

This sequence joins TRBV7-6 and TRBJ2-1; TRBD1 matches 8 bases. The CDR3 sequence is 16 residues long. With 4 bases clipped from V and 0 bases from J, the junction kept 5 bases outside the gene matches. Germline V gene data show CDR1 as SGHVS and CDR2 as FNYEAQ. CDR3 loop: CASSSDRGVSYNEQFF. Written as DNA, the CDR3 is TGTGCCAGCAGCTCCGACAGGGGCGTCTCCTACAATGAGCAGTTCTTC.

The V and J genes are TRBV24-1 and TRBJ2-1; 7 bases are shared with TRBD2. The germline V gene has CDR1 KGHDR and CDR2 SFDVKD. This CDR3 has 17 residues. V was clipped by 3 bases and J by 4 bases; unmatched bases: 11. The CDR3 here is CATSDPALGAGYNEQFF. CDR3 in DNA: TGTGCCACCAGTGATCCCGCATTGGGAGCGGGATACAATGAGCAGTTCTTC.